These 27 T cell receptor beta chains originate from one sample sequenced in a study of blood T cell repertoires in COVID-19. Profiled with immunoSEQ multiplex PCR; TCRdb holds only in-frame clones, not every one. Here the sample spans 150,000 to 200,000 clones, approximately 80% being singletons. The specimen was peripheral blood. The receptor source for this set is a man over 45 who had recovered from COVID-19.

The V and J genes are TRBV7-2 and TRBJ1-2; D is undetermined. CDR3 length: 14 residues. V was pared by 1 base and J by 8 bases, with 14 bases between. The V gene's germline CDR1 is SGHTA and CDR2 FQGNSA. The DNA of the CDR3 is TGTGCCAGCAGCTTAGTCGAGGGAGGGAGCGGCTACACCTTC. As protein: CASSLVEGGSGYTF. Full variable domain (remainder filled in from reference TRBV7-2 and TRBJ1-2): GAGVSQSPSNKVTEKGKDVELRCDPISGHTALYWYRQSLGQGLEFLIYFQGNSAPDKSGLPSDRFSAERTGGSVSTLTIQRTQQEDSAVYLCASSLVEGGSGYTFGSGTRLTVV.

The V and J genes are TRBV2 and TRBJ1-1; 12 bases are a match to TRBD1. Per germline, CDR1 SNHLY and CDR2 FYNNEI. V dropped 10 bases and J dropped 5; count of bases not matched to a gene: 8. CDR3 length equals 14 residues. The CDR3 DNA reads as TGTGCCACCAACCGGGACAGGGGGCGAACTGAAGCTTTCTTT. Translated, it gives CATNRDRGRTEAFF.

For the CDR3, the DNA is TGCGCCAGCAGCTTGACGCCGGGGGCAGGGGGCACTGAAGCTTTCTTT. Protein product: CASSLTPGAGGTEAFF. The chain carries TRBV5-1 and TRBJ1-1, with 7 bases aligning to TRBD1. The V gene's germline CDR1 is SGHRS and CDR2 YFSETQ. The CDR3 has 16 residues. The V gene end was trimmed by 1 base and the J gene end by 4 bases; junction bases not matched to a gene: 10.

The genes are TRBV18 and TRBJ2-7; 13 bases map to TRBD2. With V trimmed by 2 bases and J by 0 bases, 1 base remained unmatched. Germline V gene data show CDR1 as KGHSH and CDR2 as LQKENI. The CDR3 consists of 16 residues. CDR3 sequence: CASSPRTSGSSYEQYF. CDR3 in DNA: TGTGCCAGCTCACCAAGGACTAGCGGGAGCTCCTACGAGCAGTACTTC. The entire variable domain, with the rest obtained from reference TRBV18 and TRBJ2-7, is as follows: NAGVMQNPRHLVRRRGQEARLRCSPMKGHSHVYWYRQLPEEGLKFMVYLQKENIIDESGMPKERFSAEFPKEGPSILRIQQVVRGDSAAYFCASSPRTSGSSYEQYFGPGTRLTVT.

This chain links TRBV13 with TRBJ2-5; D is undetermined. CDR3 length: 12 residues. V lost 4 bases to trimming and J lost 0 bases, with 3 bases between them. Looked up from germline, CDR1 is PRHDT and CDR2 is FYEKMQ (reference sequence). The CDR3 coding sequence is TGTGCCAGCAGCTCGTACCAAGAGACCCAGTACTTC. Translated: CASSSYQETQYF.

CDR3 sequence (DNA): TGTGCCACCCTAGGGACTAGCGGGAGGAATGAGCAGTTCTTC. It codes for CATLGTSGRNEQFF. J is TRBJ2-1 and V is TRBV3-1 (or the pseudogene TRBV3-2), with 15 bases fitting TRBD2. In germline, CDR1 is LGHDT, CDR2 YNNKEL (reference sequence). CDR3 length: 14 residues. The J segment lost 7 bases and the V segment lost 10 bases, leaving 5 bases of the junction unmatched.

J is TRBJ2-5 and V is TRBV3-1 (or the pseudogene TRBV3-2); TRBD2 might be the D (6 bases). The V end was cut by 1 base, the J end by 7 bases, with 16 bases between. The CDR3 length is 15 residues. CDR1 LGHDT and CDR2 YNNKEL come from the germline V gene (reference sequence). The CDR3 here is CASSQVRDPGGTQYF. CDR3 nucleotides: TGTGCCAGCAGCCAAGTGCGGGACCCGGGTGGGACCCAGTACTTC.

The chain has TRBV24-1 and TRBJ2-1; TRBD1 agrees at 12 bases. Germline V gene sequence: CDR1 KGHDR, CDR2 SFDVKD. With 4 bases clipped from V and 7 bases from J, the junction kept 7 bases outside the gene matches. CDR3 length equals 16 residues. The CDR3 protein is CATSELGQGAGNEQFF. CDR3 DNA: TGTGCCACCAGTGAACTGGGACAGGGGGCCGGTAATGAGCAGTTCTTC.

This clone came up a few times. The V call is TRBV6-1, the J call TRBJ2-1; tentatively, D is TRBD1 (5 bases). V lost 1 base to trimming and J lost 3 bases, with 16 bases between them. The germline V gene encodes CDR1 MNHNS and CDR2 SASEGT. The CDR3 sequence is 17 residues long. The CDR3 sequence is CASSEEAQGWVYNEQFF. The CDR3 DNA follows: TGTGCCAGCAGTGAAGAAGCCCAGGGATGGGTCTACAATGAGCAGTTCTTC.

CDR3 DNA: TGTGCCAGCACCGTAAGACAGCGCTCCTACGAGCAGTACTTC. Translating it yields CASTVRQRSYEQYF. This chain uses TRBV28 with TRBJ2-7, with D perhaps matching TRBD1 (5 bases). This CDR3 region has 14 residues. V was pared by 7 bases and J by 0 bases, with 13 bases between. In germline, CDR1 is MDHEN, CDR2 SYDVKM.

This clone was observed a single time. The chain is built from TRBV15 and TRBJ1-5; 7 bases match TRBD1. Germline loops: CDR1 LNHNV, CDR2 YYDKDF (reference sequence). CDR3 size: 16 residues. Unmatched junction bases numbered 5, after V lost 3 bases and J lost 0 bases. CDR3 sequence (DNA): TGTGCCACCAGCAGGGGGGACAGCAATAGCAATCAGCCCCAGCATTTT. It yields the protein CATSRGDSNSNQPQHF.

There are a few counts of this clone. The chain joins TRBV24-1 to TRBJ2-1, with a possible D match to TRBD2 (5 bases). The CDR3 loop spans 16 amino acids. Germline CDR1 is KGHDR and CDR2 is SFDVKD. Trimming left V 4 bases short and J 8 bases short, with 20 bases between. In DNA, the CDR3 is TGTGCCACCAGTGACACTACGCGGGCCAAGGAGGATGAGCAGTTCTTC. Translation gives CATSDTTRAKEDEQFF.

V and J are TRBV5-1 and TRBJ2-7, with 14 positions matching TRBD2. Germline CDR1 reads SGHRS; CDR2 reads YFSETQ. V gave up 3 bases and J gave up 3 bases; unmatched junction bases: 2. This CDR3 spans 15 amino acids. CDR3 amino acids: CASSSGLAGVYEQYF. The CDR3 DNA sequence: TGCGCCAGCAGCTCGGGACTAGCGGGAGTCTACGAGCAGTACTTC.

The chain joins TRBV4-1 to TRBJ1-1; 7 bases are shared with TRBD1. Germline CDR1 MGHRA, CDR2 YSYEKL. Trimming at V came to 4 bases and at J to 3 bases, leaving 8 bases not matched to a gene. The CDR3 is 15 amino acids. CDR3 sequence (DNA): TGCGCCAGCAGCCGAACGGACAGGCCCGACACTGAAGCTTTCTTT. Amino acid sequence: CASSRTDRPDTEAFF.

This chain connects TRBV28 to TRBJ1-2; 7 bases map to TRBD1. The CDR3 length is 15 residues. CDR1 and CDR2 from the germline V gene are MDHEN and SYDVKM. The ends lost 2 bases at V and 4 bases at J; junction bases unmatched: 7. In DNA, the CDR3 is TGTGCCAGCAGTTTAGGCGCAGGGGGGACCTATGGCTACACCTTC. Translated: CASSLGAGGTYGYTF.

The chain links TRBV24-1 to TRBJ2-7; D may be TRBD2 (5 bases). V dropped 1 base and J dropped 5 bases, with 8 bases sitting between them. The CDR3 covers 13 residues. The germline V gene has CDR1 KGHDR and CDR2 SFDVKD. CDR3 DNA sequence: TGTGCCACCAGTGATTTCCTAGCCCACGAGCAGTACTTC. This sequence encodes CATSDFLAHEQYF.

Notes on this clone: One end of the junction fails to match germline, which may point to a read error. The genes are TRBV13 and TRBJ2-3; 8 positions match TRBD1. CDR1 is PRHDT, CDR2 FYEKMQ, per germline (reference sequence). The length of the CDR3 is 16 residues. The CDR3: CASSLGTGGGPDTQYF. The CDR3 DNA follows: TGTGCCAGCAGCCTAGGGACAGGCGGAGGTCCAGATACGCAGTATTTT.

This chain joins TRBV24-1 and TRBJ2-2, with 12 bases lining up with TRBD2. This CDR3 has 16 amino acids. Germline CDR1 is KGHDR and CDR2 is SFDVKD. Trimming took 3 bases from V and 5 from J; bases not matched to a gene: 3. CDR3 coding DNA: TGTGCCACCAGTGATCGACTAGCGGGAGCGACCGGGGAGCTGTTTTTT. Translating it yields CATSDRLAGATGELFF.

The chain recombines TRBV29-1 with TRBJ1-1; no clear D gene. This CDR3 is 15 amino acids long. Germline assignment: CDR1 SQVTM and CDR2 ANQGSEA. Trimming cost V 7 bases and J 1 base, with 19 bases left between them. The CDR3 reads CSGYDPRQANTEAFF. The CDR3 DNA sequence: TGCAGCGGATACGATCCCCGCCAGGCGAACACTGAAGCTTTCTTT. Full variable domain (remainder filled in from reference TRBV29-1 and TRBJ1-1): SAVISQKPSRDICQRGTSLTIQCQVDSQVTMMFWYRQQPGQSLTLIATANQGSEATYESGFVIDKFPISRPNLTFSTLTVSNMSPEDSSIYLCSGYDPRQANTEAFFGQGTRLTVV.

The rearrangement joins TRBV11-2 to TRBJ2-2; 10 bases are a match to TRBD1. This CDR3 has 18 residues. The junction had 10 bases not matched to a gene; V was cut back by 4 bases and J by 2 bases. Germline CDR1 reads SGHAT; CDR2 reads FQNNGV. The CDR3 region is CASSSGRTGGSNTGELFF. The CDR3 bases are TGTGCCAGCAGCTCGGGTCGGACAGGGGGATCTAACACCGGGGAGCTGTTTTTT.

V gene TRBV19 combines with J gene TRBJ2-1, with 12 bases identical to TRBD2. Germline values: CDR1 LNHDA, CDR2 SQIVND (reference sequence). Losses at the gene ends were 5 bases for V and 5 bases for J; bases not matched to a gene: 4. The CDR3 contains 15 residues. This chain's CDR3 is CASSLRLAGDNEQFF. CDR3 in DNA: TGTGCCAGTAGTCTTCGACTAGCGGGAGACAATGAGCAGTTCTTC. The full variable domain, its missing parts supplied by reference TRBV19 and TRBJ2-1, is DGGITQSPKYLFRKEGQNVTLSCEQNLNHDAMYWYRQDPGQGLRLIYYSQIVNDFQKGDIAEGYSVSREKKESFPLTVTSAQKNPTAFYLCASSLRLAGDNEQFFGPGTRLTVL.

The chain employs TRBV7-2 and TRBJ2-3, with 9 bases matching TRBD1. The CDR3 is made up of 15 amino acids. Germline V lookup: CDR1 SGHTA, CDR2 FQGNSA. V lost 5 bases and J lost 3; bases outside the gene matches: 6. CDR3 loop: CASSQTGQGTDTQYF. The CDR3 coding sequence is TGTGCCAGCAGCCAAACCGGACAGGGGACAGATACGCAGTATTTT.

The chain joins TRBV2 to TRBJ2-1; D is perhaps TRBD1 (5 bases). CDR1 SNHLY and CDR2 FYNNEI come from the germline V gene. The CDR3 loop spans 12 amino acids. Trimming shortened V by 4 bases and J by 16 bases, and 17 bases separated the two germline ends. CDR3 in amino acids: CASSVRQGKVFF. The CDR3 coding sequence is TGTGCCAGCAGTGTTCGGCAGGGTAAGGTTTTCTTC.

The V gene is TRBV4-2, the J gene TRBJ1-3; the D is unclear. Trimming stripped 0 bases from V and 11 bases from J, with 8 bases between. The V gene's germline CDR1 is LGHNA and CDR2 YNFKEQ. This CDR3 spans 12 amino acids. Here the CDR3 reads CASSQEQTAIYF. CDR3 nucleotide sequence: TGTGCCAGCAGCCAAGAACAGACGGCCATATATTTT.

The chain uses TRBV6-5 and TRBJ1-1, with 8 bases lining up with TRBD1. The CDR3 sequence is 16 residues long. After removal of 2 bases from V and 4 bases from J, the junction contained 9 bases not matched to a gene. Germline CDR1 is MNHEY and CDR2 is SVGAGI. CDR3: CASSYGAGGWGTEAFF. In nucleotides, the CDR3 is TGTGCCAGCAGTTACGGGGCAGGGGGCTGGGGCACTGAAGCTTTCTTT.

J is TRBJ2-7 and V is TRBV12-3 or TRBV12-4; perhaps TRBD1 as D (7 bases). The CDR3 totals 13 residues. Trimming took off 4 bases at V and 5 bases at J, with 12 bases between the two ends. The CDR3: CASSWQGGNEQYF. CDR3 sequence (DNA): TGTGCCAGCAGTTGGCAGGGGGGCAACGAGCAGTACTTC.

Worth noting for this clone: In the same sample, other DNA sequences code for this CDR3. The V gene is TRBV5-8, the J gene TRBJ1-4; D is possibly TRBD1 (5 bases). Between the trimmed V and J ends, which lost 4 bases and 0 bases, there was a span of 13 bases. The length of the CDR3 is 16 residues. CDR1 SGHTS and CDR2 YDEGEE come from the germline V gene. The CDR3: CASSVGQAATNEKLFF. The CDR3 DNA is TGTGCCAGCAGCGTAGGACAAGCCGCAACTAATGAAAAACTGTTTTTT.